These T cell receptor beta chains were read from a single sample in a study of OX40 agonist ivuxolimab in advanced cancers. Assay used: immunoSEQ multiplex PCR; TCRdb lists only in-frame clones, some missing. Of approximately 89,000 clones listed, about 91% were seen once; the top ten hold about 0.8%. The sample here was CD4+ or CD8+ T cells sorted from blood, taken in a trial of the OX40 agonist ivuxolimab. These receptors all stem from an adult with an advanced solid tumor such as melanoma, head and neck, liver or kidney cancer. CDR3s include the opening cysteine and the closing phenylalanine or tryptophan. The D gene is left open where the match is weak. Only part of the rows carry a size: once, few, many, or a class if the clone is expanded.

V	size	D	J	DNA	CDR3
TRBV7-3	.	TRBD2	TRBJ2-1	TGTGCCAGCAGCCCAAGTGGGCTAGCGGGGGATAGGGGTGAGCAGTTCTTC	CASSPSGLAGDRGEQFF
TRBV5-6	.	TRBD1	TRBJ1-2	TGTGCCAGCAGCTGGGACAGGTTGAACTATGGCTACACCTTC	CASSWDRLNYGYTF
TRBV7-8	.	.	TRBJ1-1	TGTGCCAGCAGCTTAGCCGCTTGGAGGGGGAACACTGAAGCTTTCTTT	CASSLAAWRGNTEAFF
TRBV7-2	.	TRBD1	TRBJ2-7	TGTGCCAGCAGCGTATCCCTCTCCGGGACAGGCGAGCAGTACTTC	CASSVSLSGTGEQYF
TRBV7-2	.	TRBD1	TRBJ2-7	TGTGCCAGCAGCTTAAGGACAGGTCGGGAGCAGTACTTC	CASSLRTGREQYF
TRBV19	.	.	TRBJ2-1	TGTGCCAGTAGTCCGTCCCCCTCCTACAATGAGCAGTTCTTC	CASSPSPSYNEQFF
TRBV28	.	.	TRBJ2-2	TGTGCCAGCAGTTTATCCTACACCGGGGAGCTGTTTTTT	CASSLSYTGELFF
TRBV28	.	TRBD1	TRBJ1-2	TGTGCCAGCAGTTCGACAGGGGGACGCTATGGCTACACCTTC	CASSSTGGRYGYTF
TRBV5-1	.	.	TRBJ2-5	TGCGCCAGCAGCCCCGGCCGTGGGGAGTTGGAGACCCAGTACTTC	CASSPGRGELETQYF
TRBV11-2	.	.	TRBJ2-2	TGTGCCAGCAGCTTAAGCAGGGCCGGGGAGCTGTTTTTT	CASSLSRAGELFF
TRBV10-3	.	TRBD1	TRBJ2-1	TGTGCCATCAGTTATCAGGGGGCCAATGAGCAGTTCTTC	CAISYQGANEQFF
TRBV19	.	TRBD2	TRBJ2-1	TGTGCCAGTAGTCGGGCGGGAGGTGGTAATGAGCAGTTCTTC	CASSRAGGGNEQFF
TRBV4-2	.	.	TRBJ2-1	TGTGCCAGCAGCCCGTCGCATAGCTCCTACAATGAGCAGTTCTTC	CASSPSHSSYNEQFF
TRBV5-4	.	.	TRBJ2-7	TGTGCCAGCAGCTTGGTCAGGGGGGGCGAGCAGTACTTC	CASSLVRGGEQYF
TRBV13	.	TRBD2	TRBJ2-3	TGTGCCAGCAGCTTAGAGGGACTAGACTCAGATACGCAGTATTTT	CASSLEGLDSDTQYF
TRBV5-1	.	TRBD2	TRBJ2-3	TGCGCCAGCAGCTTGGTTCTAGCGGATAGCACAGATACGCAGTATTTT	CASSLVLADSTDTQYF
TRBV30	.	TRBD1	TRBJ1-4	TGTGCCTGGAGGGGGACAGGGTCGGGTGAAAAACTGTTTTTT	CAWRGTGSGEKLFF
TRBV12-5	.	TRBD2	TRBJ2-3	TGTGCTAGTGGTTTGGGAACCCTAGCGGGCACAGATACGCAGTATTTT	CASGLGTLAGTDTQYF
TRBV5-6	.	TRBD1	TRBJ2-5	TGTGCCAGCAGTAGAACCGGGACAGGCCAAGAGACCCAGTACTTC	CASSRTGTGQETQYF
TRBV18	few	.	TRBJ2-7	TGTGCCAGCTCACTTAGGGACATTACCTACGAGCAGTACTTC	CASSLRDITYEQYF
TRBV7-3	once	TRBD1	TRBJ2-5	TGTGCCAGCAGCAGTAACACAGGGGGCCGAGAGACCCAGTACTTC	CASSSNTGGRETQYF
TRBV11-2	.	.	TRBJ2-7	TGTGCCAGCAGCTTAGATAGAGCAGGGGGGCTTTCCTACGAGCAGTACTTC	CASSLDRAGGLSYEQYF
TRBV21-1	.	.	TRBJ2-1	TGTGCCAGCAGCTCGCGGACGGTTCTCAATGAGCAGTTCTTC	CASSSRTVLNEQFF
TRBV28	.	.	TRBJ1-2	TGTGCCAGCAGTTTATGGGGGGGGCCCAGCTACACCTTC	CASSLWGGPSYTF
TRBV15	.	TRBD1	TRBJ2-7	TGTGCCACCAGCAGAGTGGTTGGGACAGGGGGTGAGAAGCAGTACTTC	CATSRVVGTGGEKQYF
TRBV28	once	.	TRBJ1-5	TGTGCCAGCAGTTTAGGGTTGGGAGAACGGCGTGGACAGCCCCAGCATTTT	CASSLGLGERRGQPQHF
TRBV30	.	.	TRBJ2-3	TGTGCCTGTACAAGGAAGCGGTCTAGCACAGATACGCAGTATTTT	CACTRKRSSTDTQYF
TRBV29-1	.	TRBD1	TRBJ1-2	TGCAGCGTTGAAGTCCACCTCCCAGGGGGAGCCTATGGCTACACCTTC	CSVEVHLPGGAYGYTF
TRBV19	.	TRBD1	TRBJ2-5	TGTGCCAGTAGACGGACAGGGGGAGTGGAGACCCAGTACTTC	CASRRTGGVETQYF
TRBV18	once	.	TRBJ2-2	TGTGCCAGCTCACCCCCGGGACCCGGGGAGCTGTTTTTT	CASSPPGPGELFF
TRBV7-8	.	.	TRBJ1-1	TGTGCCAGCAGCACCCGGACAGTCTCCTGGAACACTGAAGCTTTCTTT	CASSTRTVSWNTEAFF
TRBV9	.	.	TRBJ1-5	TGTGCCAGCAGCGTAGGGCAGGGCGGGAATCAGCCCCAGCATTTT	CASSVGQGGNQPQHF
TRBV28	.	TRBD1	TRBJ2-7	TGTGCCAGCAGTCTTGGGACAGGGGTTTCCTACGAGCAGTACTTC	CASSLGTGVSYEQYF
TRBV5-1	once	.	TRBJ2-3	TGCGCCAGCAGCTTGCAACTAGGGGGCACAGATACGCAGTATTTT	CASSLQLGGTDTQYF
TRBV4-3	.	TRBD1	TRBJ1-2	TGCGCCAGCAGCCAAGATTGGGGACAGGACCATGGCTACACCTTC	CASSQDWGQDHGYTF
TRBV4-3	.	TRBD2	TRBJ2-7	TGCGCCAGCAGCCAAACTAGCGGGAGGGCGGGCGAGCAGTACTTC	CASSQTSGRAGEQYF
TRBV2	.	TRBD2	TRBJ2-3	TGTGCCAGCAGCGCCGGAGCGGGAGGGTGGTCAGATACGCAGTATTTT	CASSAGAGGWSDTQYF
TRBV30	.	.	TRBJ1-4	TGTGCCTGGAGTGTCGGCAGGGGAAGAGACGAAAAACTGTTTTTT	CAWSVGRGRDEKLFF
TRBV2	once	.	TRBJ2-7	TGTGCCAGCAGTGTATCCCCATTAACCTACGAGCAGTACTTC	CASSVSPLTYEQYF
TRBV7-7	.	.	TRBJ2-7	TGTGCTAGCAGCACGGGAGCAGTCCCTGGGGAGCAGTACTTC	CASSTGAVPGEQYF
TRBV6-1	.	TRBD1	TRBJ2-3	TGTGCCAGCACAACAGGGGTCGATACGCAGTATTTT	CASTTGVDTQYF
TRBV9	once	TRBD2	TRBJ2-3	TGTGCCAGCAGCGCCCTTACTAGCGGAACAGATACGCAGTATTTT	CASSALTSGTDTQYF
TRBV6-5	.	.	TRBJ1-4	TGTGCCAGCAGAACCACAAGACAAGACAATGAAAAACTGTTTTTT	CASRTTRQDNEKLFF
TRBV28	.	.	TRBJ2-7	TGTGCCAGCAAAAACTCCTACGAGCAGTACTTC	CASKNSYEQYF
TRBV7-2	.	TRBD1	TRBJ2-5	TGTGCCAGCAGCTCGGGACAGGGGACCGAAGAGACCCAGTACTTC	CASSSGQGTEETQYF
TRBV7-8	.	.	TRBJ2-6	TGTGCCAGCAGCTTAGTTAGTGGGGCCAACGTCCTGACTTTC	CASSLVSGANVLTF
TRBV28	.	TRBD1	TRBJ1-2	TGTGCCAGCAGTAAGGGACAGGATGTGGTAGATGGCTACACCTTC	CASSKGQDVVDGYTF
TRBV5-4	.	TRBD2	TRBJ2-3	TGTGCCAGCAGCTTGGCCCGGGGGGACACAGATACGCAGTATTTT	CASSLARGDTDTQYF
TRBV30	.	.	TRBJ1-2	TGTGCCTGGACACGGCTTAACTATGGCTACACCTTC	CAWTRLNYGYTF
TRBV6-5	.	.	TRBJ2-3	TGTGCCAGCAGTGGTCGGGGGCGCGACACAGATACGCAGTATTTT	CASSGRGRDTDTQYF